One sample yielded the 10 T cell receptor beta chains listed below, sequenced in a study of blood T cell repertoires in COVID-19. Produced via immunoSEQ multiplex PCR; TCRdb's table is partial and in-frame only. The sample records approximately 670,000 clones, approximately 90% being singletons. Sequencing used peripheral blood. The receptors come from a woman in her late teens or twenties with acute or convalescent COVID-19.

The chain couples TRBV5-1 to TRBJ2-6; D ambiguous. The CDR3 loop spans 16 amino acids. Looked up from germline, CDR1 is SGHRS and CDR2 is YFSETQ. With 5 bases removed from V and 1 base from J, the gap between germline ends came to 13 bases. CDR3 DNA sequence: TGCGCCAGCAGTTCCCCCGGTCCTTCTGGGGCCAACGTCCTGACTTTC. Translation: CASSSPGPSGANVLTF. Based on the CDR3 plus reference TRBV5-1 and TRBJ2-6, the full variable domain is KAGVTQTPRYLIKTRGQQVTLSCSPISGHRSVSWYQQTPGQGLQFLFEYFSETQRNKGNFPGRFSGRQFSNSRSEMNVSTLELGDSALYLCASSSPGPSGANVLTFGAGSRLTVL.

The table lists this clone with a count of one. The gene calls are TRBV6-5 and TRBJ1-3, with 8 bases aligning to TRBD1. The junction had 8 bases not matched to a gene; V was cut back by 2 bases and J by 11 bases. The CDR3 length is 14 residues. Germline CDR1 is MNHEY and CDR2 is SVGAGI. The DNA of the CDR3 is TGTGCCAGCAGTTACAGGCAGGGGGCGGTGGCCATATATTTT. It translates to CASSYRQGAVAIYF.

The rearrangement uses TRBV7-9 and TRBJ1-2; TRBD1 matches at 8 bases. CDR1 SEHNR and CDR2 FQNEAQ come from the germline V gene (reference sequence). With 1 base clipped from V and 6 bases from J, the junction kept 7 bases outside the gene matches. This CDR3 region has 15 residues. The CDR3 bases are TGTGCCAGCAGCTTAGAGGCAGGGGGCTGGGATGGCTACACCTTC. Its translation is CASSLEAGGWDGYTF.

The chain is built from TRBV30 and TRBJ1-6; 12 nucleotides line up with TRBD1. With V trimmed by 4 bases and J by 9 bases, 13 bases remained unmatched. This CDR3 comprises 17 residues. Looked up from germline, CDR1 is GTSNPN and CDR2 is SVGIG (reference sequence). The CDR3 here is CAWTRDRGPPRFSPLHF. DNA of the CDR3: TGTGCCTGGACCCGGGACAGGGGGCCCCCACGGTTTTCACCCCTCCACTTT.

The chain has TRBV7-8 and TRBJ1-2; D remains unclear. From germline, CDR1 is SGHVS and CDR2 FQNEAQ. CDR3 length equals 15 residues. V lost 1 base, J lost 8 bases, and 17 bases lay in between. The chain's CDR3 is CASSLVGASEAGYTF. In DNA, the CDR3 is TGTGCCAGCAGCTTAGTTGGAGCTTCGGAGGCGGGCTACACCTTC.

The CDR3 DNA reads TGTGCCAGCAGGTCACCCCCCGACAGGGTTGTGCAGCCCCAGCATTTT. Encoded protein: CASRSPPDRVVQPQHF. V usage is TRBV28 and J usage is TRBJ1-5; 7 bases fit TRBD1. With 6 bases clipped from V and 7 bases from J, the junction kept 15 bases outside the gene matches. There are 16 residues in the CDR3. Germline V CDR1 and CDR2: MDHEN, SYDVKM. The full variable domain, rest sourced from reference TRBV28 and TRBJ1-5, is DVKVTQSSRYLVKRTGEKVFLECVQDMDHENMFWYRQDPGLGLRLIYFSYDVKMKEKGDIPEGYSVSREKKERFSLILESASTNQTSMYLCASRSPPDRVVQPQHFGDGTRLSIL.

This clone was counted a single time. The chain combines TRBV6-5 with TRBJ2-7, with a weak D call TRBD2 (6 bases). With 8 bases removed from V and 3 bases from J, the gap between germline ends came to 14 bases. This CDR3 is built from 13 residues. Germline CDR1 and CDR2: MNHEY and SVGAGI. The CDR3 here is CASRGYSRYEQYF. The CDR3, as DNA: TGTGCCAGCCGGGGGTATTCGCGCTACGAGCAGTACTTC.

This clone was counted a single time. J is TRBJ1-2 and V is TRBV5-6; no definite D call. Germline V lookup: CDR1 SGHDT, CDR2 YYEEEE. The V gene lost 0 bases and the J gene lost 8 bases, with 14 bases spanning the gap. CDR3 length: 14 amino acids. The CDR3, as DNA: TGTGCCAGCAGCTTGGGATCTGGCAGGAACGGCTACACCTTC. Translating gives CASSLGSGRNGYTF.

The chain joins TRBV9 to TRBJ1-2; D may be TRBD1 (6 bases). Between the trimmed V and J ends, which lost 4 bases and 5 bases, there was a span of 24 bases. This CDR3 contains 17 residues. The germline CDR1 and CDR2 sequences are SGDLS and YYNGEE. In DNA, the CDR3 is TGTGCCAGCAGCCACAAACGGGACCCTCCAAGGGGGTATGGCTACACCTTC. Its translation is CASSHKRDPPRGYGYTF.

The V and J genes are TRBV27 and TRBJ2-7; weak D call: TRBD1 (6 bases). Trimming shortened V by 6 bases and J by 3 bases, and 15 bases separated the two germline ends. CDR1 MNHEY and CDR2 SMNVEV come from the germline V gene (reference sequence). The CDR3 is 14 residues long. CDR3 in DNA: TGTGCCAGCAGGGCCGGGACATGGAACTACGAGCAGTACTTC. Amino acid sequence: CASRAGTWNYEQYF.